The clone carrying this T cell receptor (beta chain) was seen just once. V shed 9 bases and J shed 0 bases, with 15 bases lying between them. CDR3 length equals 15 residues. Germline CDR1 reads LNHDA; CDR2 reads SQIVND (reference sequence). This entry belongs to a study of blood T cell repertoires in COVID-19. Study-level background: Both acute and convalescent COVID-19 samples were obtained from the United States, Italy and Spain. The cDNA or gDNA used as material had been derived from T cells, B-cell-depleted T cells, or PBMCs.

Authors' processing steps: Using reference gene primer amplification, nucleated cell counts were estimated. Only in-frame clones appear in the TCRdb table, and some are missing; sequencing was by immunoSEQ multiplex PCR. The V and J calls and clone size come from that table; D and trimming were worked out from the DNA. The data show 300,000 to 400,000 clones, approximately 90% seen once. This chain links TRBV19 with TRBJ1-3; D gene uncertain. Sequencing was done on a sample of peripheral blood. This TCR derives from a woman younger than 35 who had recovered from COVID-19. CDR3 coding DNA: TGTGCCAGAGAGGGTCAATCCAACTCTGGAAACACCATATATTTT. Translating it yields CAREGQSNSGNTIYF.